This is a list of T cell receptor beta chains from one sample in a study of cytomegalovirus exposure and HLA in healthy donors. The data were produced by immunoSEQ multiplex PCR, yet TCRdb's version contains in-frame clones alone and is incomplete. The sample holds over 150,000 clones; about 85% are singletons and the top ten take approximately 2.5%. Sequencing was carried out using PBMCs. The receptor source for this set is a man aged 25 to 45 in good health and CMV-seropositive. CDR3s include the opening cysteine and the closing phenylalanine or tryptophan. The D gene is left open where the match is weak. Rows may omit the clone size; those that give it use once, few, many or a size class.

abundance: few
d_gene: -
v_gene: TRBV6-1
j_gene: TRBJ1-1
CDR3nt: TGTGCCAGCAGTGAAGGGTCCCGACAGAGCGCTGAAGCTTTCTTT
CDR3aa: CASSEGSRQSAEAFF

abundance: -
d_gene: -
v_gene: TRBV18
j_gene: TRBJ2-1
CDR3nt: TGTGCCAGCTCGCTCCGGGACACCACGGGGAATGAGCAGTTCTTC
CDR3aa: CASSLRDTTGNEQFF

abundance: once
d_gene: -
v_gene: TRBV4-2
j_gene: TRBJ2-2
CDR3nt: TGTGCCAGCAGCCAAGGGTACAGGGAGTACACTGGCGAGCTGTTTTTT
CDR3aa: CASSQGYREYTGELFF

abundance: -
d_gene: TRBD1
v_gene: TRBV7-8
j_gene: TRBJ1-2
CDR3nt: TGTGCCAGCAGCCCCCGGACAGGGAATAACTATGGCTACACCTTC
CDR3aa: CASSPRTGNNYGYTF

abundance: once
d_gene: -
v_gene: TRBV7-3
j_gene: TRBJ2-2
CDR3nt: TGTGCCAGCAGCCTACGATCGTCCGGGGAGCTGTTTTTT
CDR3aa: CASSLRSSGELFF

abundance: once
d_gene: TRBD2
v_gene: TRBV5-1
j_gene: TRBJ2-4
CDR3nt: TGCGCCAGCAGCTCCCTGGGACTACCGAGTTTAGCCAAAAACATTCAGTACTTC
CDR3aa: CASSSLGLPSLAKNIQYF

abundance: few
d_gene: -
v_gene: TRBV13
j_gene: TRBJ1-5
CDR3nt: TGTGCCAGCAGCTTCGACAGCCGCAATCAGCCCCAGCATTTT
CDR3aa: CASSFDSRNQPQHF

abundance: -
d_gene: -
v_gene: TRBV4-3
j_gene: TRBJ1-3
CDR3nt: TGCGCCAGCAGCCAACTAGGGAGAACTGGAAACACCATATATTTT
CDR3aa: CASSQLGRTGNTIYF

abundance: -
d_gene: -
v_gene: TRBV7-9
j_gene: TRBJ2-3
CDR3nt: TGTTCCAGCAGCTTAGTTCAGGGCACAGATACGCAGTATTTT
CDR3aa: CSSSLVQGTDTQYF

abundance: -
d_gene: -
v_gene: TRBV11-3
j_gene: TRBJ2-5
CDR3nt: TGTGCCAGCGGGGGGAGGGAGACCCAGTACTTC
CDR3aa: CASGGRETQYF

abundance: -
d_gene: -
v_gene: TRBV2
j_gene: TRBJ1-3
CDR3nt: TGTGCCAGCAGGGATCGAGGCGGTTTTGGAAACACCATATATTTT
CDR3aa: CASRDRGGFGNTIYF

abundance: -
d_gene: -
v_gene: TRBV7-9
j_gene: TRBJ2-3
CDR3nt: TGTGCCAGCAGCTTTCCCCTAGAGGATACGCAGTATTTT
CDR3aa: CASSFPLEDTQYF

abundance: -
d_gene: -
v_gene: TRBV28
j_gene: TRBJ1-5
CDR3nt: TGTGCCAGCAGTCCCTTGCGGGGGGCGAGCAATCAGCCCCAGCATTTT
CDR3aa: CASSPLRGASNQPQHF

abundance: -
d_gene: TRBD2
v_gene: TRBV7-9
j_gene: TRBJ2-7
CDR3nt: TGTGCCAGCAGCTCTTGGGGGGAGGGTATCGAGCAGTACTTC
CDR3aa: CASSSWGEGIEQYF

abundance: -
d_gene: -
v_gene: TRBV9
j_gene: TRBJ1-2
CDR3nt: TGTGCCAGCAGCGTTTACCAGGGAGGAATATATGGCTACACCTTC
CDR3aa: CASSVYQGGIYGYTF

abundance: -
d_gene: TRBD2
v_gene: TRBV13
j_gene: TRBJ2-3
CDR3nt: TGTGCCAGCAGCATGACTAGCGGGAGGACCACAGATACGCAGTATTTT
CDR3aa: CASSMTSGRTTDTQYF

abundance: -
d_gene: TRBD2
v_gene: TRBV4-2
j_gene: TRBJ2-3
CDR3nt: TGTGCCAGCAGCCTAGTCCTAGCGGGAGGCACAGATACGCAGTATTTT
CDR3aa: CASSLVLAGGTDTQYF

abundance: -
d_gene: -
v_gene: TRBV25-1
j_gene: TRBJ1-1
CDR3nt: TGTGCCAGCAGACAGGGAGTCGGCACTGAAGCTTTCTTT
CDR3aa: CASRQGVGTEAFF

abundance: once
d_gene: -
v_gene: TRBV25-1
j_gene: TRBJ1-5
CDR3nt: TGTGCCAGCAGTGCCTCGAGAGGGTTTCAGCCCCAGCATTTT
CDR3aa: CASSASRGFQPQHF

abundance: -
d_gene: -
v_gene: TRBV7-2
j_gene: TRBJ2-1
CDR3nt: TGTGCCAGCGCGTTCGGGGGAGTGTCCTACAATGAGCAGTTCTTC
CDR3aa: CASAFGGVSYNEQFF

abundance: -
d_gene: -
v_gene: TRBV2
j_gene: TRBJ1-3
CDR3nt: TGTGCCAGCACGGTTCTCTCTGGAAACACCATATATTTT
CDR3aa: CASTVLSGNTIYF

abundance: -
d_gene: TRBD1
v_gene: TRBV7-9
j_gene: TRBJ2-7
CDR3nt: TGTTCCAGCAGCTTCTGGGACAGGGGGCACGAGCAGTACTTC
CDR3aa: CSSSFWDRGHEQYF

abundance: once
d_gene: TRBD2
v_gene: TRBV5-1
j_gene: TRBJ2-1
CDR3nt: TGCGCCAGCAGCTTCCCCCCTAGCGGGAGGGCGGAGGTCTCCTACAATGAGCAGTTCTTC
CDR3aa: CASSFPPSGRAEVSYNEQFF

abundance: -
d_gene: TRBD1
v_gene: TRBV4-3
j_gene: TRBJ1-1
CDR3nt: TGCGCCAGCAGCGGTGCCGGGACAGTCACTGAAGCTTTCTTT
CDR3aa: CASSGAGTVTEAFF

abundance: few
d_gene: -
v_gene: TRBV4-3
j_gene: TRBJ2-3
CDR3nt: TGCGCCAGCAGCCAGGGGCGATGGGGCGCAGATACGCAGTATTTT
CDR3aa: CASSQGRWGADTQYF

abundance: -
d_gene: -
v_gene: TRBV6-5
j_gene: TRBJ1-2
CDR3nt: TGTGCCAGCAGTTACTCACAGTCCTTTTATGGCTACACCTTC
CDR3aa: CASSYSQSFYGYTF

abundance: once
d_gene: -
v_gene: TRBV6-5
j_gene: TRBJ2-5
CDR3nt: TGTGCCAGCAGTGACTTACAAGAGACCCAGTACTTC
CDR3aa: CASSDLQETQYF

abundance: -
d_gene: TRBD1
v_gene: TRBV11-1
j_gene: TRBJ2-7
CDR3nt: TGTGCCAGCAGCCTCACAGGGGTCGAGCAGTACTTC
CDR3aa: CASSLTGVEQYF

abundance: -
d_gene: -
v_gene: TRBV27
j_gene: TRBJ1-6
CDR3nt: TGTGCCAGCAGTGATAGCCGCCCTTCACCCCTCCACTTT
CDR3aa: CASSDSRPSPLHF

abundance: -
d_gene: -
v_gene: TRBV7-3
j_gene: TRBJ2-2
CDR3nt: TGTGCCAGCAGCTTATTCCCCAGGACAAAGACCGGGGAGCTGTTTTTT
CDR3aa: CASSLFPRTKTGELFF

abundance: -
d_gene: -
v_gene: TRBV18
j_gene: TRBJ1-1
CDR3nt: TGTGCCAGCTCACCCAGGGGAGAAACTGAAGCTTTCTTT
CDR3aa: CASSPRGETEAFF

abundance: -
d_gene: -
v_gene: TRBV7-2
j_gene: TRBJ2-7
CDR3nt: TGTGCCAGCAGCTTTCAGGAGGATCCCTACGAGCAGTACTTC
CDR3aa: CASSFQEDPYEQYF

abundance: once
d_gene: -
v_gene: TRBV7-2
j_gene: TRBJ2-1
CDR3nt: TGTGCCAGCAGCTTAGGGCTAGCCTACAATGAGCAGTTCTTC
CDR3aa: CASSLGLAYNEQFF

abundance: once
d_gene: -
v_gene: TRBV11-2
j_gene: TRBJ1-4
CDR3nt: TGTGCCAGCAGCTTACCGGGAGAAAAACTGTTTTTT
CDR3aa: CASSLPGEKLFF

abundance: -
d_gene: TRBD1
v_gene: TRBV7-9
j_gene: TRBJ2-7
CDR3nt: TGTGCCAGCACCGCTCAGGGGGTCCACGAGCAGTACTTC
CDR3aa: CASTAQGVHEQYF

abundance: -
d_gene: -
v_gene: TRBV7-6
j_gene: TRBJ2-3
CDR3nt: TGTGCCAGCACCAAGCTACGAACGAAGAGCGCAGATACGCAGTATTTT
CDR3aa: CASTKLRTKSADTQYF

abundance: -
d_gene: -
v_gene: TRBV16
j_gene: TRBJ1-5
CDR3nt: TGTGCCAGCAGCCAGGCAGGGGTGAGCAATCAGCCCCAGCATTTT
CDR3aa: CASSQAGVSNQPQHF

abundance: -
d_gene: -
v_gene: TRBV27
j_gene: TRBJ1-6
CDR3nt: TGTGCCAGCAGTTATGACAGCTATAATTCACCCCTCCACTTT
CDR3aa: CASSYDSYNSPLHF

abundance: -
d_gene: TRBD1
v_gene: TRBV19
j_gene: TRBJ2-6
CDR3nt: TGTGCCAGTAGTAGGGACGGGGACAGCAGTTCGTCTGGGGCCAACGTCCTGACTTTC
CDR3aa: CASSRDGDSSSSGANVLTF

abundance: once
d_gene: TRBD2
v_gene: TRBV4-3
j_gene: TRBJ2-1
CDR3nt: TGCGCCAGCAGCCAAGTTGGGGCCGATAGCGGGGCCAACGATGAGCAGTTCTTC
CDR3aa: CASSQVGADSGANDEQFF

abundance: -
d_gene: -
v_gene: TRBV29-1
j_gene: TRBJ2-7
CDR3nt: TGCAGCGTCGGCGGAACCGACTTC
CDR3aa: CSVGGTDF

abundance: -
d_gene: TRBD2
v_gene: TRBV5-4
j_gene: TRBJ2-7
CDR3nt: TGTGCCAGCAGCCCCGGACTAGCGGGAGCTTCCGAGCAGTACTTC
CDR3aa: CASSPGLAGASEQYF

abundance: -
d_gene: TRBD2
v_gene: TRBV9
j_gene: TRBJ2-1
CDR3nt: TGTGCCAGCAGCGTAAGCGGGAGCCCCAATGAGCAGTTCTTC
CDR3aa: CASSVSGSPNEQFF

abundance: -
d_gene: -
v_gene: TRBV11-3
j_gene: TRBJ2-2
CDR3nt: TGTGCCAGCAGCTTAGGTGGGACTGTCGAGGGGGAGCTGTTTTTT
CDR3aa: CASSLGGTVEGELFF

abundance: -
d_gene: TRBD1
v_gene: TRBV2
j_gene: TRBJ2-2
CDR3nt: TGTGCCCACGACAGGGCGAACACCGGGGAGCTGTTTTTT
CDR3aa: CAHDRANTGELFF

abundance: -
d_gene: -
v_gene: TRBV11-2
j_gene: TRBJ2-5
CDR3nt: TGTGCCAGCAACTCCCGAGGGGAGACCCAGTACTTC
CDR3aa: CASNSRGETQYF

abundance: few
d_gene: -
v_gene: TRBV10-1
j_gene: TRBJ1-1
CDR3nt: TGCGCCAGCAGAAAACAGGGAATTTGGACTGAAGCTTTCTTT
CDR3aa: CASRKQGIWTEAFF

abundance: few
d_gene: -
v_gene: TRBV4-2
j_gene: TRBJ1-1
CDR3nt: TGTGCCAGCAGCCAAGATCGGGACACTGAAGCTTTCTTT
CDR3aa: CASSQDRDTEAFF

abundance: -
d_gene: TRBD1
v_gene: TRBV7-8
j_gene: TRBJ1-5
CDR3nt: TGTGCCAGCAGCCTCAACAGGGGACCCGGGCAGCCCCAGCATTTT
CDR3aa: CASSLNRGPGQPQHF

abundance: -
d_gene: TRBD1
v_gene: TRBV7-9
j_gene: TRBJ2-5
CDR3nt: TGTGCCAGCAGAAGTGACAGGGCAGAGACCCAGTACTTC
CDR3aa: CASRSDRAETQYF

abundance: once
d_gene: -
v_gene: TRBV18
j_gene: TRBJ1-1
CDR3nt: TGTGCCAGCTCACCCGGACAGTCGAACACTGAAGCTTTCTTT
CDR3aa: CASSPGQSNTEAFF

abundance: -
d_gene: -
v_gene: TRBV19
j_gene: TRBJ1-1
CDR3nt: TGTGCCAGTAGTATAGCTGGGGGCATGAACACTGAAGCTTTCTTT
CDR3aa: CASSIAGGMNTEAFF

abundance: -
d_gene: -
v_gene: TRBV19
j_gene: TRBJ2-2
CDR3nt: TGTGCCAGTAGCCTAGGGGGGGCCCCGAACACCGGGGAGCTGTTTTTT
CDR3aa: CASSLGGAPNTGELFF

abundance: -
d_gene: TRBD2
v_gene: TRBV4-1
j_gene: TRBJ2-1
CDR3nt: TGCGCCAGCAGCCCATCGAAGGATAGCGGGAGTATCGATGAGCAGTTCTTC
CDR3aa: CASSPSKDSGSIDEQFF

abundance: -
d_gene: TRBD1
v_gene: TRBV27
j_gene: TRBJ1-1
CDR3nt: TGTGCCAGCAGCTTAAGACAGGGGGCGATCACTGAAGCTTTCTTT
CDR3aa: CASSLRQGAITEAFF

abundance: -
d_gene: TRBD1
v_gene: TRBV19
j_gene: TRBJ2-7
CDR3nt: TGTGCCAGTAGTATAGCGTCTAGGGGGCTGAGCGAGCAGTACTTC
CDR3aa: CASSIASRGLSEQYF

abundance: -
d_gene: TRBD1
v_gene: TRBV7-2
j_gene: TRBJ1-5
CDR3nt: TGTGCCAGCAGCTTACAGGGGGTCACCAATCAGCCCCAGCATTTT
CDR3aa: CASSLQGVTNQPQHF

abundance: -
d_gene: TRBD1
v_gene: TRBV7-2
j_gene: TRBJ1-3
CDR3nt: TGTGCCAGCAGCTTAGCCCGACAGGGCCCAAACACCATATATTTT
CDR3aa: CASSLARQGPNTIYF

abundance: -
d_gene: -
v_gene: TRBV4-1
j_gene: TRBJ2-1
CDR3nt: TGCGCCAGCAGCCAAAAGGACTTAGCCTACAATGAGCAGTTCTTC
CDR3aa: CASSQKDLAYNEQFF